Here is one TCR beta chain with its context. With 4 bases removed from V and 3 bases from J, the gap between germline ends came to 11 bases. Germline lookup yields CDR1 SGHRS and CDR2 YFSETQ. The CDR3 totals 14 residues. Generated by immunoSEQ multiplex PCR, the TCRdb table keeps only in-frame clones and is missing some. The sample comprises some 150,000 clones, 94% of which are singletons, and about an eighth rests with the top ten. This specimen comes from a study of control samples from healthy donors and cancer patients. This chain links TRBV5-1 with TRBJ1-3, with a weak D call TRBD1 (5 bases). Sequencing was performed on blood. The sequence derives from a man aged 35-49 years in good health. The CDR3 protein is CASSAGTDGNTIYF. The CDR3 DNA follows: TGCGCCAGCAGCGCCGGGACGGATGGAAACACCATATATTTT. The full variable domain, its missing parts supplied by reference TRBV5-1 and TRBJ1-3, is KAGVTQTPRYLIKTRGQQVTLSCSPISGHRSVSWYQQTPGQGLQFLFEYFSETQRNKGNFPGRFSGRQFSNSRSEMNVSTLELGDSALYLCASSAGTDGNTIYFGEGSWLTVV.